This T cell receptor beta chain was recorded in a study of breast tumors, draining lymph nodes, adjacent tissues. Notes on the study in general: Data fit most tumor T cells coming from lymph node, expanding in tumor. Tumors had less TCR diversity than lymph nodes, more than nontumor tissue. Luminal-like breast cancer showed significantly greater tumor-nontumor repertoire similarity than basal-like breast cancer did.

The V and J ends lost 0 bases and 4 bases respectively, with 1 base between them. There are 11 residues in the CDR3. Germline lookup yields CDR1 MGHRA and CDR2 YSYEKL. Axillary draining lymph nodes of breast cancer patients supplied the node samples. This clonotype was counted at least ten times. What it binds is not known. TCRdb independently ran MiXCR on the multiplex PCR reads; one entry per CDR3 protein. The table has about 130,000 distinct CDR3 sequences, approximately 21% seen once. Sequencing used axillary lymph node tissue. V usage is TRBV4-1 and J usage is TRBJ2-7; no clear D gene. This sequence originates from a female donor with breast cancer. Some clones in this sample may be carry-over from other donors' samples. The CDR3 region is CASSQDYEQYF. As DNA, the CDR3 is TGCGCCAGCAGCCAAGATTACGAGCAGTACTTC.